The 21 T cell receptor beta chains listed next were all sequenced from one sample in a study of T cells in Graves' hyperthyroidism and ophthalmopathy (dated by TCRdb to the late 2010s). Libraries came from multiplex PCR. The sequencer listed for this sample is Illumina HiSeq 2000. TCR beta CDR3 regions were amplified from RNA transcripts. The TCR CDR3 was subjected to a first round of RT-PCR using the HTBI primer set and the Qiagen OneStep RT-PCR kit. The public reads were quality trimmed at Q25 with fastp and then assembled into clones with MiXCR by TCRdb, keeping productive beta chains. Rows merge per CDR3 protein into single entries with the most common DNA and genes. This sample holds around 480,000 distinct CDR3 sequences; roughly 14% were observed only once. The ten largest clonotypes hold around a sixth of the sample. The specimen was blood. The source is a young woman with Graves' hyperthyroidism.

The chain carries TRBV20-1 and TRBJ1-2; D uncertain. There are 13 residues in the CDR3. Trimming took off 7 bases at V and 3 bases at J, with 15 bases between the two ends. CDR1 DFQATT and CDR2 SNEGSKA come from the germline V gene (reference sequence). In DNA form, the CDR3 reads TGCAGTGGGGTCATTGCAGGCGACTATGGCTACACCTTC. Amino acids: CSGVIAGDYGYTF.

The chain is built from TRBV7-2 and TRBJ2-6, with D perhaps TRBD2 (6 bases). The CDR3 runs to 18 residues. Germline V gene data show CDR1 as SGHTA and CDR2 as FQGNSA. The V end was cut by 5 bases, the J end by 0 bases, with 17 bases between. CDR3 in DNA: TGTGCCAGCAGCCTCCCGGGACTCCTTAGCTCTGGGGCCAACGTCCTGACTTTC. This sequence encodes CASSLPGLLSSGANVLTF.

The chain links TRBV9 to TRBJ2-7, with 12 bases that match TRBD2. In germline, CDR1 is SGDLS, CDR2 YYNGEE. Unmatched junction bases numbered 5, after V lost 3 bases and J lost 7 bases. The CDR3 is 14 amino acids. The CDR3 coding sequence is TGTGCCAGCAGCGAGACTAGCGGGAGTGGGGAGCAGTACTTC. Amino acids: CASSETSGSGEQYF.

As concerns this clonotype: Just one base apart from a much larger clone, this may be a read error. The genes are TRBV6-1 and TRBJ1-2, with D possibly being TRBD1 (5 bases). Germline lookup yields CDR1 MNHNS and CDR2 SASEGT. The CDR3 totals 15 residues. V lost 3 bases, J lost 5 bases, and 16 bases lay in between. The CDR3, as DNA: TGTGCCAGCAGTGAGGGATCCAGGGTTAATTATGGCTACACCTTC. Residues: CASSEGSRVNYGYTF.

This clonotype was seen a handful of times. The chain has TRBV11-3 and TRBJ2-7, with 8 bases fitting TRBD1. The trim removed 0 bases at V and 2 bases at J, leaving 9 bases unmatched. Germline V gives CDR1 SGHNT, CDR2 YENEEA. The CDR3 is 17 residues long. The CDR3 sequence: CASSLDRQGAPPYEQYV. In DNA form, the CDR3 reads TGTGCCAGCAGCTTAGATCGGCAGGGGGCTCCCCCCTACGAGCAGTACGTC.

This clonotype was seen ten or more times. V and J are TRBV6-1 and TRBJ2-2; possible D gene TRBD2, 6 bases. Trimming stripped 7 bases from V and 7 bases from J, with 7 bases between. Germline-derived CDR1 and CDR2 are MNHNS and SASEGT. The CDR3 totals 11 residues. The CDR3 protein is CASMRGGELFF. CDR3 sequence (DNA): TGTGCCAGCATGCGGGGCGGGGAGCTGTTTTTT.

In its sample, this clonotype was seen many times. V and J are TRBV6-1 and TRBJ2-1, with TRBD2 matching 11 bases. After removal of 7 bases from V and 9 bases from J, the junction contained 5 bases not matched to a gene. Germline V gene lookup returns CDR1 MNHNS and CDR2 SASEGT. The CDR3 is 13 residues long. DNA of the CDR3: TGTGCCAGCACTATAGCGGGAGGGGTTGAGCAGTTCTTC. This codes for CASTIAGGVEQFF.

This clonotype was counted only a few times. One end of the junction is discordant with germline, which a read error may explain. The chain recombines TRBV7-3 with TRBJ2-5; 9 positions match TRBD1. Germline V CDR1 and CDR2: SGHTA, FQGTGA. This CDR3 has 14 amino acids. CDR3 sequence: CASSLTGGGWTQYF. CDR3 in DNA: TGTGCCAGCAGCCTAACAGGGGGCGGGTGGACCCAGTACTTC.

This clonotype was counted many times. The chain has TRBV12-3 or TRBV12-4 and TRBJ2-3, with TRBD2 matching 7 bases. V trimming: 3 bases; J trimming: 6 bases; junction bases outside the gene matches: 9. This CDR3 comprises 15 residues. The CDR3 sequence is CASSFSGTRKDTQYF. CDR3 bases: TGTGCCAGCAGTTTCAGCGGGACCCGGAAGGATACGCAGTATTTT.

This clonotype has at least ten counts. The CDR3 region has the DNA TGTGCCAGCAGCTTAAGCAGTGGGACAGGGATGGGGGAGACCCAGTACTTC. It translates to CASSLSSGTGMGETQYF. The chain is built from TRBV7-8 and TRBJ2-5; TRBD1 matches 9 bases. CDR1 is SGHVS and CDR2 is FQNEAQ in the germline V gene. The CDR3 totals 17 residues. The ends lost 2 bases at V and 5 bases at J; junction bases unmatched: 12.

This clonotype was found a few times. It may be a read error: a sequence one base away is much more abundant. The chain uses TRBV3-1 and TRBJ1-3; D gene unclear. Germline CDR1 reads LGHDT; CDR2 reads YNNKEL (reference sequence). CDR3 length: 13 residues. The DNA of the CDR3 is TGTGCCGGCAGCCAAGATCGAGGTGACACCATATATTTT. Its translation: CAGSQDRGDTIYF.

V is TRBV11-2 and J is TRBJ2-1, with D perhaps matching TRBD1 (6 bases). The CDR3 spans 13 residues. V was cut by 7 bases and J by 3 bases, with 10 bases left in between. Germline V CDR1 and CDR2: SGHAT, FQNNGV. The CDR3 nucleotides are TGTGCCAGCACCCGACAGGTCTACAATGAGCAGTTCTTC. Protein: CASTRQVYNEQFF.

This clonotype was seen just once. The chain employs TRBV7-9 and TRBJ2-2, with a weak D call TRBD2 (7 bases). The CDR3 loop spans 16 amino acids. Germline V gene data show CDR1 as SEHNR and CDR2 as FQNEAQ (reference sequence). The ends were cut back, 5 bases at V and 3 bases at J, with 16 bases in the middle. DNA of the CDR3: TGTGCCAGCAGCCGACTCGGGGGGCTGGACACCGGGGAGCTGTTTTTT. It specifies CASSRLGGLDTGELFF.

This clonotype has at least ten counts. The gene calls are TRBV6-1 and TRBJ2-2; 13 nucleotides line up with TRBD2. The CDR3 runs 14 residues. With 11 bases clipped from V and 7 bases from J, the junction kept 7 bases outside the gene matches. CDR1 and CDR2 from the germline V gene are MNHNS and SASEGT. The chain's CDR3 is CAGRLAGGGGELFF. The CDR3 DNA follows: TGTGCCGGACGACTAGCGGGAGGAGGCGGGGAGCTGTTTTTT.

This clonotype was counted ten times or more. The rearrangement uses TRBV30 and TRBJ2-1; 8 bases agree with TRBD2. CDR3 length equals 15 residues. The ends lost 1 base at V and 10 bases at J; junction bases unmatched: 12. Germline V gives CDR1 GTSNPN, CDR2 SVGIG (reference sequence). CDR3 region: CAWSGPGGPQWEQFF. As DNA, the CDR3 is TGTGCCTGGAGTGGGCCGGGAGGGCCACAGTGGGAGCAGTTCTTC.

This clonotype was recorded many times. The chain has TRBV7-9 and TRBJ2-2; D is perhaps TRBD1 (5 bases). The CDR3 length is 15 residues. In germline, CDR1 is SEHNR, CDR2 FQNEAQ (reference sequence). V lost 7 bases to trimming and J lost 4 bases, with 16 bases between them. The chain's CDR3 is CASTFLVGATGELFF. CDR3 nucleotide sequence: TGTGCCAGCACCTTCCTGGTAGGGGCCACCGGGGAGCTGTTTTTT.

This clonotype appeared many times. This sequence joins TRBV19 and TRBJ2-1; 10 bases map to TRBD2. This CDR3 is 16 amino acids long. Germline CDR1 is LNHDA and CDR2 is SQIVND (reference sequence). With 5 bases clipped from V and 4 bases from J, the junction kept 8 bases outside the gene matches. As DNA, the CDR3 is TGTGCCAGTAGTCCCCCAGGACTAGCGGAGTACAATGAGCAGTTCTTC. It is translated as CASSPPGLAEYNEQFF.

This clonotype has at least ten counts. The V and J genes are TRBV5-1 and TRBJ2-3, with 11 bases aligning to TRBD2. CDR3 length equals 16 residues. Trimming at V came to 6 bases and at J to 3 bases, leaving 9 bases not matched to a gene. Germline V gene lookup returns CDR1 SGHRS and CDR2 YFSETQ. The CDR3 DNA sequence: TGCGCCAGCACAGTTTTCGGGACTAGCGGTACAGATACGCAGTATTTT. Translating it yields CASTVFGTSGTDTQYF. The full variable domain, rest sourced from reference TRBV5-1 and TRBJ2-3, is KAGVTQTPRYLIKTRGQQVTLSCSPISGHRSVSWYQQTPGQGLQFLFEYFSETQRNKGNFPGRFSGRQFSNSRSEMNVSTLELGDSALYLCASTVFGTSGTDTQYFGPGTRLTVL.

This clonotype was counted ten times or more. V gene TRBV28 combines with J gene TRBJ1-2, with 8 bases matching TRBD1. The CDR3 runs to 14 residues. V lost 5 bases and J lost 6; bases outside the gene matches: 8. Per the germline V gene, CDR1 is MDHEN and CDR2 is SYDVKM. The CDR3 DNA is TGTGCCAGCAGTCCAGACAGGGGATGGAATGGCTACACCTTC. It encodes CASSPDRGWNGYTF.

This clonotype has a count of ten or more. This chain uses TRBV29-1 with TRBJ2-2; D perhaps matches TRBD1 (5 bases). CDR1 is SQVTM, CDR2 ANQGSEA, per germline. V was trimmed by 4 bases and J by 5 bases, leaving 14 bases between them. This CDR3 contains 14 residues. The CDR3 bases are TGCAGCGTTGCTAACAGGAAAAGGACCGGGGAGCTGTTTTTT. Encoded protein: CSVANRKRTGELFF.

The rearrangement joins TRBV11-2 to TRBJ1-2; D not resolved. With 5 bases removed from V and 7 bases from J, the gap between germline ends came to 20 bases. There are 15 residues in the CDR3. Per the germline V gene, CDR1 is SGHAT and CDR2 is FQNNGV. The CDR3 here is CASSLQSGNACGYTF. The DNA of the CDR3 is TGTGCCAGCAGCCTACAGAGCGGAAACGCTTGTGGCTACACCTTC.